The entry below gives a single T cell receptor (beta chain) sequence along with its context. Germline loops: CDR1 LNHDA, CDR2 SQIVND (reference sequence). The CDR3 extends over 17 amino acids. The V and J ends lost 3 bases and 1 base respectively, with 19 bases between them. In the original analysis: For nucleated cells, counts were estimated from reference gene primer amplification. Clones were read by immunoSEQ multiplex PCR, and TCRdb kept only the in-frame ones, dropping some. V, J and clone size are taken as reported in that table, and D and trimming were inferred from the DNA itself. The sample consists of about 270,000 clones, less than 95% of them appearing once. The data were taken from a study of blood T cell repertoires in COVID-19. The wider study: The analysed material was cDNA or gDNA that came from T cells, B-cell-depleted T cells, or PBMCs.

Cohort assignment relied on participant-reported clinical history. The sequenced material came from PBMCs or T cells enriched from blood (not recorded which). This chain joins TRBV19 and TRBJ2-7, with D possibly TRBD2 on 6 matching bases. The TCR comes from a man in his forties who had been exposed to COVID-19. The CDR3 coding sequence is TGTGCCAGTAGTATCCGTCTGATGAGCGGGTCGTCCTACGAGCAGTACTTC. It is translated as CASSIRLMSGSSYEQYF.